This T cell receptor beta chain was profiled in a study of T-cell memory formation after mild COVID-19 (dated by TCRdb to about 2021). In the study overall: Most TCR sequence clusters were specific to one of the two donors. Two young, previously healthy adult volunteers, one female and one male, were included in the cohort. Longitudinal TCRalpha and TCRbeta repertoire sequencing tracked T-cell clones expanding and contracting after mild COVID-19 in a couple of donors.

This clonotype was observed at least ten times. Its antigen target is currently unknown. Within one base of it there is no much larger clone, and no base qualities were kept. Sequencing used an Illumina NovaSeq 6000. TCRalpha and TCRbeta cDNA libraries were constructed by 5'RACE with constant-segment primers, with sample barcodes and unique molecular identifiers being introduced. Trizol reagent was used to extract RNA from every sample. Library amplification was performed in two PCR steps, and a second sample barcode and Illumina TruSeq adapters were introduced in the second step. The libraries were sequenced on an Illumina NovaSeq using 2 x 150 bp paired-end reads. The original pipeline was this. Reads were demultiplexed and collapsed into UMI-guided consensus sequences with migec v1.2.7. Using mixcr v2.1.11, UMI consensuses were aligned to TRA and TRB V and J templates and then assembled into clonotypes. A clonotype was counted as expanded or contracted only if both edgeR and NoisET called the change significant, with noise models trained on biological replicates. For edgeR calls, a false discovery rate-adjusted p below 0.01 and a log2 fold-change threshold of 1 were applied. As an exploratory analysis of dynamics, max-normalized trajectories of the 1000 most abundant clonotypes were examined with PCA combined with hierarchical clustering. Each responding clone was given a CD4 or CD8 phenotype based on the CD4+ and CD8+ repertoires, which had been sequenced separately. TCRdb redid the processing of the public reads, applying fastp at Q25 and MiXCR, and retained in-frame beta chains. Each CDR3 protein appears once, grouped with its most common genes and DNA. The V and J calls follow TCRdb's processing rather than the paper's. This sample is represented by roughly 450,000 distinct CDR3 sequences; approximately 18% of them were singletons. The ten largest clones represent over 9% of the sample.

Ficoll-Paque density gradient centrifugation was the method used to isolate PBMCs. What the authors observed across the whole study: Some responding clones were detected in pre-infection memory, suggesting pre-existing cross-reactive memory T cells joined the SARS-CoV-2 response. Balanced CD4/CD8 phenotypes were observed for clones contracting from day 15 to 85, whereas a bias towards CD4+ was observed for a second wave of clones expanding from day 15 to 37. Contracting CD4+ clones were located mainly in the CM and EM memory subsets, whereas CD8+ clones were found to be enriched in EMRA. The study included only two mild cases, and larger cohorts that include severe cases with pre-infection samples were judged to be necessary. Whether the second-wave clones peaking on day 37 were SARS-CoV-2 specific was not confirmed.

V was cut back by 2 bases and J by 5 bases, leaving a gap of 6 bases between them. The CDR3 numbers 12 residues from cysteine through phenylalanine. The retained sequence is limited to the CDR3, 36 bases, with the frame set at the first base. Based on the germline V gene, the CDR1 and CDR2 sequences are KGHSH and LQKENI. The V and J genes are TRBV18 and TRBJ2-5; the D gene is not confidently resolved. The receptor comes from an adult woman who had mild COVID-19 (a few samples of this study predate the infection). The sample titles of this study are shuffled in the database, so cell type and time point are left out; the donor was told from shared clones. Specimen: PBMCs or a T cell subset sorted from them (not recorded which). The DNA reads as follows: TGTGCCAGCTCACCAGGGAAGGAGACCCAGTACTTC. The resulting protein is CASSPGKETQYF.